The present entry profiles one TCR beta chain with its context. What this receptor recognizes is not known. No per-base quality is available; no much larger clone lies one base away. Donors were about 36 systemically healthy Caucasian individuals from Russia aged roughly 6 to 100 years. Each donor gave about 9.2 milliliters of peripheral blood, drawn into EDTA-treated Vacutainer tubes. PBMCs were isolated by Ficoll-Paque density-gradient centrifugation, with at least 6 million obtained per sample. Total RNA, at least 6 micrograms per sample, was extracted from PBMCs with Trizol reagent. Naive CD45RAhigh/CD27high T cell percentages were measured by flow cytometry on a PBMC aliquot from every donor. The sample comes from a study of blood T cells in healthy people across ages (dated by TCRdb to between 2014 and 2017). Some background on the complete study: In model experiments, template switching captured about one uniquely barcoded TCR beta cDNA molecule for every two T cells. The study analyzed two additional independent replicas of 1 million unique cDNA reads from the same blood draw for two donors, one aged 18 to 29 and one aged 80 or older. The study measured age-related changes in TCR beta repertoire diversity using deep sequencing normalized with unique cDNA molecular identifiers. The donors were split into four age groups: young (average about 15 years), middle-aged (about 40), aged (approximately 59) and long-lived (approximately 89). To avoid experimental bias, donors of different ages were distributed randomly across sequencing lanes.

Clipping removes 2 bases from V and 5 bases from J, with 6 as the unmatched junction base count. Counted from cysteine to phenylalanine, this CDR3 has 15 amino acids. Only the CDR3 DNA is retained, 45 bases long and in frame from the first base. Per the germline V gene, SGHTA is the CDR1 and FQGNSA is the CDR2. What the authors observed across the whole study: Since profiling was done on bulk unsorted PBMCs, naive and antigen-experienced compartments could not be conclusively compared. Observed TCR beta diversity per million T cells fell roughly linearly with age, and a significant reduction was already apparent by age roughly 40. The long-lived group showed more naive CD4+ T cells, fewer expanded clones and increased TCR diversity than the aged group, suggesting age selection. Estimates of total diversity based on one million sequenced T cells were considered lower bounds and underestimates. Because the CMV infection status of the donors was unknown, age-related changes in expanded clonotypes may potentially have been confounded. Observed TCR beta diversity correlated strongly with the percentage of naive T cells measured by flow cytometry.

The library was produced with 5' RACE. TCRdb lists the instrument as Illumina HiSeq 2500. A second PCR of roughly 6 to 11 cycles was run with a J-beta primer mix and a sample-barcoded 5' primer. A unique molecular identifier was introduced onto each TCR beta cDNA molecule by a template-switch 5' adaptor carrying 12 random nucleotides. Each sample yielded at least 3 million CDR3-containing paired-end reads. First-strand cDNA was synthesized from all RNA with the Mint cDNA synthesis kit, primed by a TRBC-specific oligonucleotide. Following uracil-DNA glycosylase treatment, a first 18-cycle PCR with universal primers M1SS and BC2_uni_R was performed on all cDNA. Under the source paper's analysis protocol: For normalization, 1 million high-quality reads, each with a distinct molecular identifier, were randomly selected from each sample. Reads sharing molecular identifiers were discarded rather than binned into consensus sequences. CDR3 identification, clonotype clustering and error correction used MiTCR with a Q25 quality threshold and the strictest error-elimination algorithm. A nonparametric unseen species model with Euler transformation was used to estimate a lower bound on total TCR beta diversity. TCRdb reran the public reads through fastp at Q25 and MiXCR, keeping productive beta chains. Entries that share a CDR3 protein sequence are merged under the most common genes and DNA. V and J calls and clone size were set by TCRdb, not the authors. The sample profile shows around 1,100,000 distinct CDR3 sequences; 35% to 45% of them were found once. Together, the top ten hold approximately 14% of the sample.

The sequence was collected from a man in his late teens or twenties in good health. The sequencing input was blood. The chain links TRBV7-2 with TRBJ2-3; the central 8 bases match TRBD2. In nucleotide form, the sequence is TGTGCCAGCAGCTTAAGGCGGGGGGTGGTAGATACGCAGTATTTT. This is translated as CASSLRRGVVDTQYF. This CDR3, with the reference TRBV7-2 and TRBJ2-3 proteins standing in past its ends, gives the full variable domain GAGVSQSPSNKVTEKGKDVELRCDPISGHTALYWYRQSLGQGLEFLIYFQGNSAPDKSGLPSDRFSAERTGGSVSTLTIQRTQQEDSAVYLCASSLRRGVVDTQYFGPGTRLTVL.